Below are 13 T cell receptor beta chains sequenced from a single sample in a study of blood T cells in healthy people across ages. PCR was performed a second time for about 7 to 12 cycles using a sample-barcoded 5' primer and a J-beta primer mix. TCRdb re-derived calls from the 5' RACE reads in MiXCR, one entry per CDR3 protein. The sample consists of just under 750,000 distinct CDR3 sequences, about 20% of them appearing once. The sample taken for sequencing was blood. These receptors originate from a man between 65 and 85 years old in good health.

This clonotype came up a few times. V gene TRBV20-1 combines with J gene TRBJ2-5; possible D gene TRBD2, 6 bases. CDR1 and CDR2 from the germline V gene are DFQATT and SNEGSKA (reference sequence). This CDR3 region has 14 residues. Trimming stripped 5 bases from V and 1 base from J, with 14 bases between. The CDR3 DNA reads TGCAGTGCTCCGCGGGCTAGCGTCCAAGAGACCCAGTACTTC. It yields the protein CSAPRASVQETQYF.

The chain is built from TRBV29-1 and TRBJ2-7; D not resolved. TRBJ2-5 explains the end of the DNA better; the J call may be wrong. CDR3 length: 13 residues. Germline values: CDR1 SQVTM, CDR2 ANQGSEA. This chain's CDR3 is CSVPPGPQETQYF. The CDR3 bases are TGCAGCGTTCCTCCCGGCCCCCAAGAGACCCAGTACTTC.

This clonotype has more than one count but fewer than ten. CDR3 protein: CASSLWTGGNEQFF. Here the CDR3 DNA reads TGTGCCAGCAGTTTGTGGACAGGGGGGAATGAGCAGTTCTTC. This sequence joins TRBV12-3 or TRBV12-4 and TRBJ2-1, with 10 positions matching TRBD1. The trim removed 3 bases at V and 7 bases at J, leaving 3 bases unmatched. The CDR3 totals 14 residues.

The chain uses TRBV12-3 or TRBV12-4 and TRBJ1-4, with 10 bases fitting TRBD1. V gave up 6 bases and J gave up 6 bases; unmatched junction bases: 7. This CDR3 has 15 amino acids. CDR3 protein: CASSGAGTGDEKLFF. For the CDR3, the DNA is TGTGCCAGCAGCGGGGCCGGGACAGGGGATGAAAAACTGTTTTTT.

The chain couples TRBV6-5 to TRBJ2-7; the match to TRBD2 covers 11 bases. CDR3 length equals 14 residues. V lost 6 bases and J lost 4; bases outside the gene matches: 5. The V gene's germline CDR1 is MNHEY and CDR2 SVGAGI. The CDR3 DNA reads TGTGCCAGCAGAAGACTAGCGGGGCTATACGAGCAGTACTTC. Its translation is CASRRLAGLYEQYF.

This clonotype was seen a few times. The genes are TRBV7-2 and TRBJ1-1, with 9 bases that match TRBD1. The CDR3 extends over 18 amino acids. V lost 4 bases and J lost 5; bases outside the gene matches: 17. Germline V gene sequence: CDR1 SGHTA, CDR2 FQGNSA. CDR3: CASSSPGIQGAMGTEAFF. CDR3 DNA sequence: TGTGCCAGCAGCTCCCCGGGGATACAGGGGGCAATGGGGACTGAAGCTTTCTTT.

The V and J genes are TRBV7-6 and TRBJ2-3, with 7 nucleotides matching TRBD2. This CDR3 has 15 residues. V shed 0 bases and J 5 bases; nucleotides not matched to a gene: 5. Germline V gene lookup returns CDR1 SGHVS and CDR2 FNYEAQ. This CDR3 reads CASSLASGGIDTQYF. The DNA of the CDR3 is TGTGCCAGCAGCTTAGCCTCGGGGGGAATAGATACGCAGTATTTT.

This clonotype came up a few times. The V call is TRBV15, the J call TRBJ2-2, with D tentatively TRBD1 (5 bases). With 3 bases removed from V and 1 base from J, the gap between germline ends came to 6 bases. CDR3 size: 14 residues. Germline assignment: CDR1 LNHNV and CDR2 YYDKDF (reference sequence). CDR3 sequence: CATSRTVNTGELFF. CDR3 in DNA: TGTGCCACCAGCAGGACAGTGAACACCGGGGAGCTGTTTTTT.

V is TRBV6-2 or TRBV6-3 and J is TRBJ2-4; TRBD1 is a possible D gene (6 bases). The CDR3 runs to 13 residues. Germline loops: CDR1 MNHEY, CDR2 SVGEGT. Trimming took off 6 bases at V and 10 bases at J, with 16 bases between the two ends. The DNA of the CDR3 is TGTGCCAGCAGCCTGACAGGATACAAGATTCAGTACTTC. Its translation is CASSLTGYKIQYF.

The table lists this clonotype with many counts. Sequence at one end of the junction differs from germline and may be a read error. The chain combines TRBV20-1 with TRBJ2-6, with D uncertain. CDR1 DFQATT and CDR2 SNEGSKA come from the germline V gene (reference sequence). The CDR3 totals 14 residues. CDR3 residues: CSAALYSGANVLTF. CDR3 nucleotides: TGTAGTGCGGCCTTATACTCTGGGGCCAACGTCCTGACTTTC.

This clonotype was seen only a few times. The CDR3 sequence is CSVVVSGQETQYF. In nucleotides, the CDR3 is TGCAGCGTTGTGGTTAGCGGACAAGAGACCCAGTACTTC. This rearrangement joins TRBV29-1 to TRBJ2-5, with TRBD2 as a possible D gene (6 bases). V lost 4 bases and J lost 2, with 11 bases in between. There are 13 residues in the CDR3. CDR1 SQVTM and CDR2 ANQGSEA come from the germline V gene. The variable domain in full, with the rest retrieved from reference TRBV29-1 and TRBJ2-5, is SAVISQKPSRDICQRGTSLTIQCQVDSQVTMMFWYRQQPGQSLTLIATANQGSEATYESGFVIDKFPISRPNLTFSTLTVSNMSPEDSSIYLCSVVVSGQETQYFGPGTRLLVL.

The chain uses TRBV12-3 or TRBV12-4 and TRBJ2-3; D not resolved. V lost 6 bases and J lost 0, with 13 bases in between. This CDR3 contains 15 residues. CDR3 sequence (DNA): TGTGCCAGCAGCTATGACGGAAAGAGCACAGATACGCAGTATTTT. It yields the protein CASSYDGKSTDTQYF.

This chain joins TRBV4-1 and TRBJ2-1; D remains unclear. V lost 0 bases and J lost 4, with 13 bases in between. Germline values: CDR1 MGHRA, CDR2 YSYEKL. The CDR3 loop spans 16 amino acids. Here the CDR3 DNA reads TGCGCCAGCAGCCAAGATCAGGTCCTACCTTACAATGAGCAGTTCTTC. Amino acid sequence: CASSQDQVLPYNEQFF.